This is a list of T cell receptor beta chains from one sample in a study of T-cell memory formation after mild COVID-19. MiXCR, run by TCRdb on the 5' RACE reads, gives a single entry per CDR3 protein. The sample has about 140,000 distinct CDR3 sequences; more than 13% are singletons. The sequencing input was PBMCs or a T cell subset sorted from them (not recorded which). The receptors shown here come from an adult woman who had mild COVID-19 (a few samples of this study predate the infection). Cell type and time point are not known. Each CDR3 is given with its conserved first and last residue. Each record gives: clone size, D gene, V gene, J gene, CDR3 DNA, CDR3 protein. A D gene is named only where the DNA matches it firmly. Clone size, where shown, is once, few, many, or a class for clones that have expanded.

.	.	TRBV11-1	TRBJ1-6	TGTGCCAGCAGCCGGGGTGTAATGGATAATTCACCCCTCCACTTT	CASSRGVMDNSPLHF
many	.	TRBV20-1	TRBJ2-7	TGCAGTGCTAGAGACCCGGCCGGTGGCGGTTCCTACGAGCAGTACTTC	CSARDPAGGGSYEQYF
.	TRBD2	TRBV7-9	TRBJ2-1	TGTGCCAGCAGCTTAGGGCCTAGCGGGGTATTTGAGAGATACAATGAGCAGTTCTTC	CASSLGPSGVFERYNEQFF
.	TRBD1	TRBV30	TRBJ2-7	TGTGCCTGGAGGGGACAGGGCTACGAGCAGTACTTC	CAWRGQGYEQYF
.	.	TRBV16	TRBJ2-4	TGTGCCAGCAGCCAATCGAGCGGAATTCAGTACTTC	CASSQSSGIQYF
many	.	TRBV5-1	TRBJ1-1	TGCGCCAGCAGCCCTAGAACGGGGGGCGGTGAAGCTTTCTTT	CASSPRTGGGEAFF
.	.	TRBV27	TRBJ2-5	TGTGCCAGCAGTTCAGGGCCCCCGGGGACCCAGTACTTC	CASSSGPPGTQYF
few	.	TRBV6-5	TRBJ2-7	TGTGCCAGCAGTTACAGGGACCCGACCTCCTACGAGCAGTACTTC	CASSYRDPTSYEQYF
.	.	TRBV29-1	TRBJ2-3	TGCAGCGTTGAAGGATTAGTACGGAAAGATACGCAGTATTTT	CSVEGLVRKDTQYF
many	.	TRBV25-1	TRBJ2-7	TGTGCCAGCAGTGACAGGGGACCTTCCTACGAGCAGTACTTC	CASSDRGPSYEQYF
few	.	TRBV7-2	TRBJ2-4	TGTGCCAGCAGCCCCAGCAGCGTACCTAGGGAAGCCAAAAACATTCAGTACTTC	CASSPSSVPREAKNIQYF
few	.	TRBV5-1	TRBJ1-6	TGCGCCAGCAGATACTCGGAAGCAGATAATTCACCCCTCCACTTT	CASRYSEADNSPLHF
few	.	TRBV20-1	TRBJ2-7	TGCAGTGTTCGACCGCGTTCCGGCTACGAGCAGTACTTC	CSVRPRSGYEQYF
.	TRBD1	TRBV7-9	TRBJ1-1	TGTGCCAGCAGATACCTTACTACAGGGGGCGTTGGTGAAGCTTTCTTT	CASRYLTTGGVGEAFF
many	.	TRBV3-1	TRBJ2-1	TGTGCCAGCAGCCAAGGAAGCAATGAGCAGTTCTTC	CASSQGSNEQFF
.	.	TRBV5-1	TRBJ2-1	TGCGCCAGCAGCCAGTCTAGCGACTCCTACAATGAGCAGTTCTTC	CASSQSSDSYNEQFF
few	.	TRBV7-9	TRBJ1-5	TGTGCCAGCTCGCCTGCGAGCAATCAGCCCCAGCATTTT	CASSPASNQPQHF
.	.	TRBV7-9	TRBJ2-5	TGTGCCAGCAGCTTAATAGAGAGGGAGACCCAGTACTTC	CASSLIERETQYF
.	.	TRBV6-5	TRBJ1-1	TGTGCCAGCAGTTACACGGGGGCGCGGAACACTGAAGCTTTCTTT	CASSYTGARNTEAFF
.	.	TRBV9	TRBJ2-3	TGTGCCAGCAGCCATACAGATACGCAGTATTTT	CASSHTDTQYF
.	.	TRBV6-5	TRBJ2-7	TGTGCCAGCAGTTACGCGGGCACCTACGAGCAGTACTTC	CASSYAGTYEQYF
few	.	TRBV7-9	TRBJ2-1	TGTGCCAGCAGCTTAGAGGGGTTAGAGCAGTTCTTC	CASSLEGLEQFF
.	TRBD2	TRBV20-1	TRBJ2-3	TGCAGTGCCAGTCGCGGGGGGGGCAGCGCAGATACGCAGTATTTT	CSASRGGGSADTQYF
.	.	TRBV27	TRBJ2-5	TGTGCCAGCCAAGGGAGTACTGAGACCCAGTACTTC	CASQGSTETQYF